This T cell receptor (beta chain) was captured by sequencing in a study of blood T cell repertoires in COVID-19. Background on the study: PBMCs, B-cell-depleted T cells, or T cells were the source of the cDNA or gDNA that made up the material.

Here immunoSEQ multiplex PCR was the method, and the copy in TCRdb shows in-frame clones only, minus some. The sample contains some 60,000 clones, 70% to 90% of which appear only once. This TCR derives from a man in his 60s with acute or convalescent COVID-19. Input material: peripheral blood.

The CDR3 nucleotides are TGTGCCAGCAGCTTAGCTCCAGGTCGTCTGACTGAAGCTTTCTTT. Protein sequence: CASSLAPGRLTEAFF. This rearrangement joins TRBV11-1 to TRBJ1-1; D is undetermined. Germline V gene lookup returns CDR1 SGHAT and CDR2 FQDESV (reference sequence). Trimming took off 0 bases at V and 5 bases at J, with 13 bases between the two ends. The CDR3 runs 15 residues.